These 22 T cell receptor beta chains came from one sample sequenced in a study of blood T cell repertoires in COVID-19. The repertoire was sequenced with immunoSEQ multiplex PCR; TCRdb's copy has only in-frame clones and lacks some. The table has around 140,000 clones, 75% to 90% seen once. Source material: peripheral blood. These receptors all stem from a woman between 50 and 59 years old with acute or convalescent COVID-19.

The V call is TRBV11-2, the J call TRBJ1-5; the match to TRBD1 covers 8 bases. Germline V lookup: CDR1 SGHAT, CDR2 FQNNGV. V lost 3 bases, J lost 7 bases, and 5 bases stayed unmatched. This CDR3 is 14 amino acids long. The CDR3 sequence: CASSFGQGVQPQHF. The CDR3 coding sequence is TGTGCCAGCAGCTTCGGACAGGGCGTACAGCCCCAGCATTTT.

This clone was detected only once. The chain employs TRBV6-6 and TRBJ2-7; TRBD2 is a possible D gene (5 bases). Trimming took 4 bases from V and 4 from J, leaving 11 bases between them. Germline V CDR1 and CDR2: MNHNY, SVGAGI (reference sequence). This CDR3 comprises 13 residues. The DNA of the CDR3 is TGTGCCAGCAGTTGGACTTTCCCGTACGAGCAGTACTTC. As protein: CASSWTFPYEQYF.

CDR3 loop: CASSQYPGGPEETQYF. The CDR3, as DNA: TGTGCCAGCAGCCAATATCCGGGAGGGCCGGAGGAGACCCAGTACTTC. V usage is TRBV3-1 (or the pseudogene TRBV3-2) and J usage is TRBJ2-5; 8 bases match TRBD2. J gave up 5 bases and V 2 bases, and 10 bases lay outside the gene matches. This CDR3 region has 16 residues. Germline values: CDR1 LGHDT, CDR2 YNNKEL (reference sequence).

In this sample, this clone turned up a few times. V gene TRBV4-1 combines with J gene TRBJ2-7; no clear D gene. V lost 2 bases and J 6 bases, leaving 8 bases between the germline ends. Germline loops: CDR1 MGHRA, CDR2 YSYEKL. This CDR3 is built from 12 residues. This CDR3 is CASSQRSGEQYF. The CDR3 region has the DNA TGCGCCAGCAGCCAACGGTCGGGCGAGCAGTACTTC.

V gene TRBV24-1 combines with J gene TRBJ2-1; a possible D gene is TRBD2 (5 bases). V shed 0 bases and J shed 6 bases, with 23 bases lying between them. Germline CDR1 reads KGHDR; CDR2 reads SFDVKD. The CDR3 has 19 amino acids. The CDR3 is CATSDLPLSEEGSVNEQFF. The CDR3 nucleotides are TGTGCCACCAGTGATTTGCCCCTTTCAGAAGAGGGAAGCGTCAATGAGCAGTTCTTC.

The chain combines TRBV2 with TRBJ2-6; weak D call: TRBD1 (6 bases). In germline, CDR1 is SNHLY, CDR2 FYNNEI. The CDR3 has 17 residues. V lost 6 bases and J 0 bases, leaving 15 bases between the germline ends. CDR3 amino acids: CASRGFDRTSGANVLTF. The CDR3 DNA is TGTGCCAGCAGGGGCTTTGACAGGACCTCTGGGGCCAACGTCCTGACTTTC.

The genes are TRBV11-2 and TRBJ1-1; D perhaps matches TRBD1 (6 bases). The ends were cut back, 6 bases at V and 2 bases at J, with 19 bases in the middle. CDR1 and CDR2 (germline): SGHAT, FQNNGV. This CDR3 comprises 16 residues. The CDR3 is CASSYPSAGANTEAFF. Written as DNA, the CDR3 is TGTGCCAGCAGTTATCCAAGTGCAGGGGCAAACACTGAAGCTTTCTTT. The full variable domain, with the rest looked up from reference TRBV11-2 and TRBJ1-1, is EAGVAQSPRYKIIEKRQSVAFWCNPISGHATLYWYQQILGQGPKLLIQFQNNGVVDDSQLPKDRFSAERLKGVDSTLKIQPAKLEDSAVYLCASSYPSAGANTEAFFGQGTRLTVV.

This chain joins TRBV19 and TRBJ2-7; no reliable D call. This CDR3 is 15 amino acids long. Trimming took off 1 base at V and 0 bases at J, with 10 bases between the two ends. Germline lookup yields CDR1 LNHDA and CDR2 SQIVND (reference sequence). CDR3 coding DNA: TGTGCCAGTAGTATAGGGGCAGTCCGCTCCTACGAGCAGTACTTC. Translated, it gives CASSIGAVRSYEQYF. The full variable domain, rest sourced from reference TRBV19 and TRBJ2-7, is DGGITQSPKYLFRKEGQNVTLSCEQNLNHDAMYWYRQDPGQGLRLIYYSQIVNDFQKGDIAEGYSVSREKKESFPLTVTSAQKNPTAFYLCASSIGAVRSYEQYFGPGTRLTVT.

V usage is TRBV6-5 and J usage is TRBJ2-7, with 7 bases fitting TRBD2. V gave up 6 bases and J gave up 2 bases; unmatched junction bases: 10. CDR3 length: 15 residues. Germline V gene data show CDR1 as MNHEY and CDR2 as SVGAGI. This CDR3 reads CASSLPGTTPYEQYF. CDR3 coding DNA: TGTGCCAGCAGCCTTCCCGGGACTACCCCCTACGAGCAGTACTTC.

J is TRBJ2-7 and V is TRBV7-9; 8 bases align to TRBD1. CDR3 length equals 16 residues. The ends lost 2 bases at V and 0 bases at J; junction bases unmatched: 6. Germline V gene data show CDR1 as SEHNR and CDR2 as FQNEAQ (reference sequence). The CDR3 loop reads CASSLSFTGGSYEQYF. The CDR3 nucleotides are TGTGCCAGCAGCTTATCTTTCACAGGGGGCTCCTACGAGCAGTACTTC.

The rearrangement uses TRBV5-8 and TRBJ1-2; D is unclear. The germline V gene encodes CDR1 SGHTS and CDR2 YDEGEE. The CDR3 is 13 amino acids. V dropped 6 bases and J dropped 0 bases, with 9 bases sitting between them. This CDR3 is CASKTGANYGYTF. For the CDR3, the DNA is TGTGCCAGCAAGACGGGAGCTAACTATGGCTACACCTTC.

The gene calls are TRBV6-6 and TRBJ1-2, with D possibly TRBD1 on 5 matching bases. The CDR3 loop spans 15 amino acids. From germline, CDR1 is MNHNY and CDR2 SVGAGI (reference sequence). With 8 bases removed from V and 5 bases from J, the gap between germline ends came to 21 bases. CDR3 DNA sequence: TGTGCCAGCGGGGAGGGGAACCTGAATGGGTATGGCTACACCTTC. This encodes CASGEGNLNGYGYTF.

CDR3 sequence: CASSIPRGTEAFF. CDR3 coding DNA: TGTGCCAGCAGCATTCCCCGGGGCACTGAAGCTTTCTTT. This chain connects TRBV5-5 to TRBJ1-1; D not resolved. CDR1 and CDR2 from the germline V gene are SGHKS and YYEKEE (reference sequence). Trimming took 4 bases from V and 4 from J, leaving 11 bases between them. The CDR3 has 13 amino acids.

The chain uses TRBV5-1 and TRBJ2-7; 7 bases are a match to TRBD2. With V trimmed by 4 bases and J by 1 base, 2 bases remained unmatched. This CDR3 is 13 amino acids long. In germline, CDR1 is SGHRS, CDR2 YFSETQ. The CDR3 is CASSNGGSYEQYF. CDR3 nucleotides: TGCGCCAGCAGCAACGGGGGGTCCTACGAGCAGTACTTC.

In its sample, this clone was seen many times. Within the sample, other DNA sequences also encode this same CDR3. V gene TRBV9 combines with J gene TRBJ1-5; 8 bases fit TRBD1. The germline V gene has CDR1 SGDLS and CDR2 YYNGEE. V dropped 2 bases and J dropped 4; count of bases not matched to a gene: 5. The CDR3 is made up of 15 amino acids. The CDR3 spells CASSVTGGPNQPQHF. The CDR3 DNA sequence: TGTGCCAGCAGCGTTACAGGGGGTCCAAATCAGCCCCAGCATTTT.

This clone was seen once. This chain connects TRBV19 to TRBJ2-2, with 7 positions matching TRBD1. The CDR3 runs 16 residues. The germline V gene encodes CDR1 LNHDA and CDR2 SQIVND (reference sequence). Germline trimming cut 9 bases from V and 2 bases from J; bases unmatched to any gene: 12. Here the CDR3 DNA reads TGTGCCAGCAGAGGAACGACAGGGTTTAACACCGGGGAGCTGTTTTTT. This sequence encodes CASRGTTGFNTGELFF. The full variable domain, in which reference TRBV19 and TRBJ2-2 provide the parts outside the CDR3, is DGGITQSPKYLFRKEGQNVTLSCEQNLNHDAMYWYRQDPGQGLRLIYYSQIVNDFQKGDIAEGYSVSREKKESFPLTVTSAQKNPTAFYLCASRGTTGFNTGELFFGEGSRLTVL.

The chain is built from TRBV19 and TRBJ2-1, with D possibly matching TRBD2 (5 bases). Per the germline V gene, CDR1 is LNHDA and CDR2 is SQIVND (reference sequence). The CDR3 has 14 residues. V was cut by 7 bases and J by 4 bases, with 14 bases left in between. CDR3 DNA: TGTGCCAGTACCCCTCTCGGGAATTACAATGAGCAGTTCTTC. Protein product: CASTPLGNYNEQFF.

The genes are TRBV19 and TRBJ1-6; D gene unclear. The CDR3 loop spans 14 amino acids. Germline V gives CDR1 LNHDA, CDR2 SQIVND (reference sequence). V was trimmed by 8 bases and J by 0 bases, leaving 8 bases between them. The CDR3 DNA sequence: TGTGCCAGTGGGGAGGGCTCCTATAATTCACCCCTCCACTTT. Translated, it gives CASGEGSYNSPLHF.

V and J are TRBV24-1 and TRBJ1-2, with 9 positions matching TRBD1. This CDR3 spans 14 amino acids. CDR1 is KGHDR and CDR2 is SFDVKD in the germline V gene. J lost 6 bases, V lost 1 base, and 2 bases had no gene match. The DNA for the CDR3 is TGTGCCACCAGTGATTTCACAGGGGGCCATGGCTACACCTTC. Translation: CATSDFTGGHGYTF.

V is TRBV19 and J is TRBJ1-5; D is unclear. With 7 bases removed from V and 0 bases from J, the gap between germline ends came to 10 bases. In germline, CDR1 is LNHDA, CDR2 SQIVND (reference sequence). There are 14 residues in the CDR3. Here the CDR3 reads CASIGVYSNQPQHF. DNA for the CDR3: TGTGCCAGTATCGGAGTTTATAGCAATCAGCCCCAGCATTTT.

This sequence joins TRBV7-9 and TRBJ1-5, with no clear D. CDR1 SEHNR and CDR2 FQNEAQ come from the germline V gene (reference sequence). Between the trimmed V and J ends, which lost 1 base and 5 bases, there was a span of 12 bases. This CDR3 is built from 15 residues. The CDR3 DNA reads TGTGCCAGCAGCTTAGGTCCCGGGTTGGATCAGCCCCAGCATTTT. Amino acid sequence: CASSLGPGLDQPQHF. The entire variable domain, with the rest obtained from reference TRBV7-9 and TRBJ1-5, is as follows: DTGVSQNPRHKITKRGQNVTFRCDPISEHNRLYWYRQTLGQGPEFLTYFQNEAQLEKSRLLSDRFSAERPKGSFSTLEIQRTEQGDSAMYLCASSLGPGLDQPQHFGDGTRLSIL.

The CDR3 bases are TGTGCCAGCAGTTGTACAAGGCGGGGACATCAGCCCCAGCATTTT. Protein: CASSCTRRGHQPQHF. The chain joins TRBV6-8 to TRBJ1-5, with TRBD1 as a possible D gene (5 bases). This CDR3 has 15 amino acids. V lost 4 bases, J lost 5 bases, and 15 bases lay in between. Germline-derived CDR1 and CDR2 are MNHGY and SAAAGT.